These 5 T cell receptor beta chains were all obtained from the same sample, sequenced in a study of pediatric ulcerative colitis. The protocol was immunoSEQ multiplex PCR, while the TCRdb copy is restricted to in-frame clones and leaves out a portion. This table holds 30,000 to 40,000 clones, around 82% found once. The sample was blood. The receptors here all came from a boy aged 5 to 17 with severe ulcerative colitis.

V gene TRBV6-5 combines with J gene TRBJ1-2; D is unclear. This CDR3 has 15 residues. Germline V gene lookup returns CDR1 MNHEY and CDR2 SVGAGI. V lost 6 bases, J lost 7 bases, and 21 bases lay in between. CDR3 sequence reads: CASRNSDLFSSGYTF. The CDR3 coding sequence is TGTGCCAGCAGAAACAGTGATCTGTTCTCCTCTGGCTACACCTTC.

The chain couples TRBV30 to TRBJ2-3; 8 nucleotides line up with TRBD2. Germline V CDR1 and CDR2: GTSNPN, SVGIG (reference sequence). After removal of 2 bases from V and 7 bases from J, the junction contained 8 bases not matched to a gene. The CDR3 consists of 14 residues. The CDR3 sequence: CAWSREGDLNTQYF. The CDR3 DNA is TGTGCCTGGAGTCGGGAGGGGGACTTGAATACGCAGTATTTT. Looking up the rest from reference TRBV30 and TRBJ2-3 gives the full variable domain: SQTIHQWPATLVQPVGSPLSLECTVEGTSNPNLYWYRQAAGRGLQLLFYSVGIGQISSEVPQNLSASRPQDRQFILSSKKLLLSDSGFYLCAWSREGDLNTQYFGPGTRLTVL.

The chain is built from TRBV2 and TRBJ1-3, with a tentative D call TRBD1 (6 bases). CDR3 length: 19 residues. V was pared by 3 bases and J by 0 bases, with 21 bases between. Germline loops: CDR1 SNHLY, CDR2 FYNNEI. CDR3 sequence (DNA): TGTGCCAGCAGTGATTGGGGGGGCGCTTTGATCCCCTCTGGAAACACCATATATTTT. It yields the protein CASSDWGGALIPSGNTIYF.

For the CDR3, the DNA is TGTGCCAGCAGTTTGGCGGGGTCCTACGAGCAGTACTTC. It translates to CASSLAGSYEQYF. The chain combines TRBV27 with TRBJ2-7; a possible D gene is TRBD2 (6 bases). This CDR3 has 13 residues. Trimming took 3 bases from V and 1 from J, leaving 7 bases between them. Germline V gene sequence: CDR1 MNHEY, CDR2 SMNVEV (reference sequence).

Here the CDR3 DNA reads TGTGCCAGCACCCAGTTCTCCTACAATGAGCAGTTCTTC. Protein sequence: CASTQFSYNEQFF. The V call is TRBV2, the J call TRBJ2-1; D ambiguous. The CDR3 spans 13 residues. CDR1 is SNHLY and CDR2 is FYNNEI in the germline V gene. The ends were cut back, 7 bases at V and 0 bases at J, with 7 bases in the middle.